This TCR beta chain was profiled in a study of blood T cell repertoires in COVID-19. As for the study in general: PBMCs, B-cell-depleted T cells, or T cells were the source of the cDNA or gDNA that made up the material.

The CDR3 length is 15 residues. Germline assignment: CDR1 MGHDK and CDR2 SYGVNS. V was cut by 1 base and J by 6 bases, with 12 bases left in between. Authors' analysis steps: Estimation of nucleated cell counts relied on the amplification of reference gene primers. TCRdb's copy holds only in-frame clones and misses some; the assay was immunoSEQ multiplex PCR. D and trimming were read from the DNA, whereas the V and J calls and clone size are those reported in that table. The sample includes 50,000 or so clones, approximately 80% of them seen just once. Seattle participants joined during active infection and were tracked over time.

The specimen sequenced was peripheral blood. The clonotype was recovered from an elderly man with COVID-19, enrolled during active disease. The chain has TRBV25-1 and TRBJ1-4, with D possibly being TRBD1 (5 bases). This CDR3 reads CASSESGGNDEKLFF. In DNA, the CDR3 is TGTGCCAGCAGTGAATCGGGGGGAAATGATGAAAAACTGTTTTTT.